A selection of T cell receptor beta chains follows, all from one sample in a study of vaccination effects on CD4 cells after COVID-19. The antigens for these receptors are not known. The data were produced by immunoSEQ multiplex PCR, yet TCRdb's version contains in-frame clones alone and is incomplete. The table lists 50,000 to 65,000 clones, approximately 80% of them singletons. The starting material was CD4+ T cells from PBMCs cultured with HCoV-229E spike peptides, obtained before COVID-19 vaccination. The source of these receptors is a human donor who received a COVID-19 vaccine. Each CDR3 is given with its conserved first and last residue.

v_call,cdr3_length,j_call,cdr3_aa
TRBV29-1,14,TRBJ1-4,CSVVRGDSNEKLFF
TRBV6-4,15,TRBJ2-1,CASSLEGDSYNEQFF
TRBV7-9,12,TRBJ1-5,CASSAEDQPQHF
TRBV9,15,TRBJ1-6,CASSATGPNNSPLHF
TRBV7-3,15,TRBJ2-2,CASSPPGGSAGELFF
TRBV5-1,15,TRBJ2-5,CASSFGGGNQETQYF
TRBV4-3,14,TRBJ1-4,CASSQGNSREKLFF
TRBV7-2,14,TRBJ1-4,CASSPTGTNQKLFF
TRBV2,12,TRBJ2-5,CASSADQETQYF
TRBV6-1,14,TRBJ2-3,CASSDSGPPYTQYF
TRBV19,15,TRBJ2-2,CASSPFTDNTGELFF
TRBV7-3,13,TRBJ2-5,CASSYKNQETQYF
TRBV6-5,15,TRBJ1-3,CASSRRERAGNTIYF
TRBV7-8,16,TRBJ2-2,CASSSQAGLNTGELFF
TRBV6-5,14,TRBJ1-1,CASSYQQGIKGAFF
TRBV30,17,TRBJ1-5,CAWSKRIAGRPGQPQHF
TRBV28,15,TRBJ2-5,CASSTTGADQETQYF